The rows below give T cell receptor beta chains drawn from one sample of a study of shared clonotypes between healthy human individuals. Generated by immunoSEQ multiplex PCR, the TCRdb table keeps only in-frame clones and is missing some. Of about 800,000 clones in the sample, around 96% are singletons; the top ten hold 0.2% to 0.25%. The sample was naive CD8+ T cells sorted from blood. These receptor sequences come from a man aged 30 to 39 in good health. CDR3s include the opening cysteine and the closing phenylalanine or tryptophan. The D gene is left open where the match is weak. Not all rows give a size; the values are once, few, many and, for expanded clones, a class.

V gene	D gene	clone size	J gene	CDR3 DNA	CDR3 protein
TRBV19	TRBD2	-	TRBJ2-2	TGTGCCAGCGGCCTAGCGGGAGGGTACACCGGGGAGCTGTTTTTT	CASGLAGGYTGELFF
TRBV15	-	-	TRBJ1-1	TGTGCCACGGGGGTGGTGAACACTGAAGCTTTCTTT	CATGVVNTEAFF
TRBV10-3	-	-	TRBJ2-3	TGTGCCATCTCGTACAGGGCCGCTAGCGAGACAGATACGCAGTATTTT	CAISYRAASETDTQYF
TRBV5-4	TRBD2	-	TRBJ2-1	TGTGCCAGCAGTTTTGGGGGGAGGAGTAGCGGGAGCGATGAGCAGTTCTTC	CASSFGGRSSGSDEQFF
TRBV27	-	-	TRBJ2-5	TGTGCCAGCAGTTTTATCTGGGGCAGCCAAGAGACCCAGTACTTC	CASSFIWGSQETQYF
TRBV5-4	TRBD1	-	TRBJ2-3	TGTGCCAGCAGCTTGTACAGGGGAACCACAGATACGCAGTATTTT	CASSLYRGTTDTQYF
TRBV6-1	-	-	TRBJ2-7	TGTGCCAGCAGTGATATGTGGGAGGTGGGGGTACAAGAGCAGTACTTC	CASSDMWEVGVQEQYF
TRBV7-2	TRBD2	-	TRBJ2-7	TGTGCCAGCAGCTTAGGACTAGCGGGAGGGTCCTACGAGCAGTACTTC	CASSLGLAGGSYEQYF
TRBV27	-	-	TRBJ1-1	TGTGCCAGCAGTGCTCGGGGATTGGGGTCTGAAGCTTTCTTT	CASSARGLGSEAFF
TRBV12-5	-	-	TRBJ2-2	TGTGCTAGTGGAACGGGAGTCCTCGGGGAGCTGTTTTTT	CASGTGVLGELFF
TRBV5-4	-	-	TRBJ2-7	TGTGCCAGCAGCTTGGGGGGAGCTGGGGGCGAGCAGTACTTC	CASSLGGAGGEQYF
TRBV15	TRBD1	-	TRBJ1-1	TGTGCCACCAGCAGAACAGGGGATTTGAACACTGAAGCTTTCTTT	CATSRTGDLNTEAFF
TRBV13	-	-	TRBJ1-2	TGTGCCAGCAGCGTAGAGTCTTACAGGTCTGGCTACACCTTC	CASSVESYRSGYTF
TRBV27	-	-	TRBJ2-7	TGTGCCAGCAGCAGAACAGCCTTTTATTCGTACGAGCAGTACTTC	CASSRTAFYSYEQYF
TRBV6-1	TRBD1	-	TRBJ1-5	TGTGCCAGCAGTGACCTGACAGGGTGGGGCATTCAGCCCCAGCATTTT	CASSDLTGWGIQPQHF
TRBV7-9	TRBD2	-	TRBJ2-1	TGTGCCAGCAGCCCGAGAGGACTAGCGGGAGTAGTCGGCAATGAGCAGTTCTTC	CASSPRGLAGVVGNEQFF
TRBV27	TRBD1	-	TRBJ1-2	TGTGCCAGCAGTCGACAGGGGGCAGACTATGGCTACACCTTC	CASSRQGADYGYTF
TRBV11-3	TRBD2	-	TRBJ2-1	TGTGCCAGCAGCGACCTCGACAGGGATAGCGGGAGATGGAATGAGCAGTTCTTC	CASSDLDRDSGRWNEQFF
TRBV5-4	TRBD1	-	TRBJ2-2	TGTGCCAGCAGCCCCTACGGGACAGGGCTCGCCGGGGAGCTGTTTTTT	CASSPYGTGLAGELFF
TRBV29-1	-	-	TRBJ2-7	TGCAGCGTTATACTAGTCTCCTACGAGCAGTACTTC	CSVILVSYEQYF
TRBV27	-	-	TRBJ2-7	TGTGCCAGCAGTTTTTTGCCACAGAGCTCCTACGAGCAGTACTTC	CASSFLPQSSYEQYF
TRBV14	-	-	TRBJ2-7	TGTGCCAGCAGCCAATACGGACTGGGCTACGAGCAGTACTTC	CASSQYGLGYEQYF
TRBV5-1	TRBD1	-	TRBJ2-3	TGCGCCAGCAGCTTGGTAACAGGGGGAGATTCTTCAGATACGCAGTATTTT	CASSLVTGGDSSDTQYF
TRBV27	-	-	TRBJ1-1	TGTGCCAGCAGTTTATCGGGACCCCTTGAAGCTTTCTTT	CASSLSGPLEAFF
TRBV6-4	-	-	TRBJ2-3	TGTGCCAGCAGGCCGGACTTTTGGGGAGGCACAGATACGCAGTATTTT	CASRPDFWGGTDTQYF
TRBV15	TRBD2	-	TRBJ2-2	TGTGCCACCAGCAGAGAAAGACTAGCGGGCCTATTAACCGGGGAGCTGTTTTTT	CATSRERLAGLLTGELFF
TRBV14	TRBD1	-	TRBJ2-7	TGTGCCAGCAGCGAAACTCGAGGGACAGGCGGCGAGCAGTACTTC	CASSETRGTGGEQYF
TRBV11-2	-	-	TRBJ2-7	TGTGCCAGCAGCTTGGGAGCCCAGATCCCCATTACTGTTTTC	CASSLGAQIPITVF
TRBV7-2	-	-	TRBJ2-1	TGTGCCAGCAGCTTAGAATTCAATGAGCAGTTCTTC	CASSLEFNEQFF
TRBV5-1	TRBD2	-	TRBJ2-1	TGCGCCAGCAGCCCGCCGACTAGCGGGAGTTCCTACAATGAGCAGTTCTTC	CASSPPTSGSSYNEQFF
TRBV29-1	-	-	TRBJ2-7	TGCAGCGCAACAGGGTCCAACGAGCAGTACTTC	CSATGSNEQYF
TRBV5-5	-	once	TRBJ2-7	TGTGCCAGCAGCTTGGAACAGGGTTTCGGTGTGTACGAGCAGTACTTC	CASSLEQGFGVYEQYF
TRBV4-1	TRBD1	once	TRBJ2-7	TGCGCCAGCAGCCAAGAAGGGGGCGGCGGCGAGCAGTACTTC	CASSQEGGGGEQYF
TRBV7-9	TRBD1	-	TRBJ1-5	TGTGCCAGCAGCCCGGGACAGGGGGCAGGGCAGCCCCAGCATTTT	CASSPGQGAGQPQHF
TRBV4-1	TRBD1	-	TRBJ1-2	TGCGCCAGCAGCCAAGATGGGGGGACAGGTCGTGGCTACACCTTC	CASSQDGGTGRGYTF
TRBV7-2	TRBD2	-	TRBJ2-1	TGTGCCAGCAGCTCTACTAGCGGATACTACAATGAGCAGTTCTTC	CASSSTSGYYNEQFF
TRBV7-9	-	-	TRBJ2-6	TGTGCCAGCAGCTCCCTCATGACGAGTTCTGGGGCCAACGTCCTGACTTTC	CASSSLMTSSGANVLTF
TRBV13	TRBD1	-	TRBJ1-1	TGTGCCAGCAGCGAGACAGGGGATGCTGAAGCTTTCTTT	CASSETGDAEAFF
TRBV29-1	TRBD1	-	TRBJ1-3	TGCAGCGCGTTACAGGGGTCTGGAAACACCATATATTTT	CSALQGSGNTIYF
TRBV7-9	-	-	TRBJ1-3	TGTGCCAGCAGCTTATCGGGTTGGAACACCATATATTTT	CASSLSGWNTIYF
TRBV10-1	TRBD2	-	TRBJ2-7	TGCGCCAGCAGTGAGTCCCTGGCTAGCGGGCACTACGAGCAGTACTTC	CASSESLASGHYEQYF
TRBV29-1	TRBD1	-	TRBJ2-2	TGCAGCGTTGTGGGTCAGGGGGACACCGGGGAGCTGTTTTTT	CSVVGQGDTGELFF
TRBV7-9	TRBD1	-	TRBJ1-4	TGTGCCAGCAGCCCCGGGACAGGGGAAGCAACTAATGAAAAACTGTTTTTT	CASSPGTGEATNEKLFF
TRBV7-9	TRBD1	-	TRBJ2-1	TGTGCCAGCAGTTATACAGGGGTCTACAATGAGCAGTTCTTC	CASSYTGVYNEQFF
TRBV4-3	-	-	TRBJ2-7	TGCGCCAGCAGCCAAGATCTGGTGGGGGGAGAGCAGTACTTC	CASSQDLVGGEQYF
TRBV5-6	-	-	TRBJ2-2	TGTGCCAGCAGCTGGACTACCGGGGAGCTGTTTTTT	CASSWTTGELFF
TRBV28	TRBD1	once	TRBJ2-7	TGTGCCAGCAGTTTGGGGACAGGGGGCCACGAGCAGTACTTC	CASSLGTGGHEQYF
TRBV27	-	-	TRBJ1-2	TGTGCCAGCAGTTTTTCCCGAACAGGGATCAACTATGGCTACACCTTC	CASSFSRTGINYGYTF
TRBV5-1	-	-	TRBJ2-6	TGCGCCAGCAGCTTGGAAACCGGGGCCAACGTCCTGACTTTC	CASSLETGANVLTF